This passage covers 23 T cell receptor beta chains from one sample sequenced in a study of blood T cell repertoires in COVID-19. Only in-frame clones appear in the TCRdb table, and some are missing; sequencing was by immunoSEQ multiplex PCR. The sample contains approximately 320,000 clones, about nine tenths of which appear only once. The material sequenced was peripheral blood. The receptors come from a woman under 40 with COVID-19, enrolled during active disease.

The genes are TRBV11-2 and TRBJ2-3, with 11 bases that match TRBD2. The CDR3 has 15 residues. The germline V gene encodes CDR1 SGHAT and CDR2 FQNNGV. V dropped 5 bases and J dropped 2; count of bases not matched to a gene: 3. The DNA of the CDR3 is TGTGCCAGCAGCCTAGCGGGGGGCCTCACAGATACGCAGTATTTT. This codes for CASSLAGGLTDTQYF.

This chain uses TRBV5-4 with TRBJ2-1, with 12 bases identical to TRBD2. The CDR3 has 16 amino acids. The germline V gene has CDR1 SGHNT and CDR2 YYREEE (reference sequence). Germline trimming cut 0 bases from V and 5 bases from J; bases unmatched to any gene: 3. The chain's CDR3 is CASSLGGLAGNNEQFF. CDR3 bases: TGTGCCAGCAGCTTGGGTGGACTAGCGGGAAACAATGAGCAGTTCTTC. Drawing the rest from reference TRBV5-4 and TRBJ2-1, the complete variable domain is ETGVTQSPTHLIKTRGQQVTLRCSSQSGHNTVSWYQQALGQGPQFIFQYYREEENGRGNFPPRFSGLQFPNYSSELNVNALELDDSALYLCASSLGGLAGNNEQFFGPGTRLTVL.

This chain connects TRBV18 to TRBJ1-3; TRBD1 agrees at 7 bases. Germline V CDR1 and CDR2: KGHSH, LQKENI. The CDR3 has 15 amino acids. V was clipped by 5 bases and J by 2 bases; unmatched bases: 6. For the CDR3, the DNA is TGTGCCAGCTCATCCGTCACAGGGGCTGGAAACACCATATATTTT. It specifies CASSSVTGAGNTIYF.

The chain has TRBV19 and TRBJ1-1; no clear D gene. This CDR3 spans 12 amino acids. Germline lookup yields CDR1 LNHDA and CDR2 SQIVND (reference sequence). The ends were cut back, 6 bases at V and 2 bases at J, with 7 bases in the middle. The CDR3 nucleotides read TGTGCCAGTAGGCGGGGAAACACTGAAGCTTTCTTT. Its protein is CASRRGNTEAFF.

This clone is a singleton in its sample. This chain connects TRBV11-2 to TRBJ1-6; 10 nucleotides align to TRBD1. CDR1 and CDR2 from the germline V gene are SGHAT and FQNNGV. J was trimmed by 11 bases and V by 5 bases; bases with no gene match: 3. The CDR3 consists of 13 residues. CDR3 amino acids: CASSPGQGAPLHF. CDR3 sequence (DNA): TGTGCCAGCAGCCCCGGACAGGGGGCACCCCTCCACTTT.

The CDR3 loop reads CASSFTTGNTIYF. The CDR3 DNA reads TGTGCCAGCAGCTTTACAACTGGAAACACCATATATTTT. This chain links TRBV7-9 with TRBJ1-3, with D hard to call. Deletions cut 3 bases from V and 2 bases from J, with 5 bases between. The germline gives CDR1 SEHNR, CDR2 FQNEAQ (reference sequence). The CDR3 spans 13 residues.

The chain uses TRBV7-9 and TRBJ2-3; 7 nucleotides match TRBD1. Trimming cost V 8 bases and J 0 bases; bases outside gene matches: 8. The CDR3 spans 15 residues. The germline V gene encodes CDR1 SEHNR and CDR2 FQNEAQ (reference sequence). The CDR3 here is CASPHRDRSTDTQYF. The CDR3 DNA is TGTGCCAGCCCCCACCGGGACAGAAGCACAGATACGCAGTATTTT.

The chain combines TRBV2 with TRBJ2-1; 11 bases are shared with TRBD1. The V and J ends lost 8 bases and 3 bases, in that order; junction bases with no gene match: 9. The CDR3 runs 16 residues. The germline V gene has CDR1 SNHLY and CDR2 FYNNEI. The CDR3 DNA reads TGTGCCAGCCCGATAGGACAGGGGGCCTACTACAATGAGCAGTTCTTC. It is translated as CASPIGQGAYYNEQFF.

The rearrangement uses TRBV24-1 and TRBJ2-3; D not resolved. With 6 bases removed from V and 4 bases from J, the gap between germline ends came to 10 bases. The germline V gene encodes CDR1 KGHDR and CDR2 SFDVKD. The CDR3 sequence is 13 residues long. The CDR3, as DNA: TGTGCCACCAGTACCAGGCGAGCAGATACGCAGTATTTT. Translating it yields CATSTRRADTQYF.

This clone came up once. J is TRBJ1-2 and V is TRBV6-6; 7 nucleotides agree with TRBD1. Looked up from germline, CDR1 is MNHNY and CDR2 is SVGAGI (reference sequence). The CDR3 covers 14 residues. Trimming at V came to 4 bases and at J to 8 bases, leaving 10 bases not matched to a gene. CDR3 DNA sequence: TGTGCCAGCAGTTCCCTGACAGGGATTGGGGGCTACACCTTC. It specifies CASSSLTGIGGYTF.

The chain employs TRBV27 and TRBJ2-2; D possibly corresponds to TRBD1 (7 bases). There are 16 residues in the CDR3. Germline assignment: CDR1 MNHEY and CDR2 SMNVEV (reference sequence). The germline V and J ends were trimmed by 4 bases and 7 bases, with 19 bases remaining between them. DNA for the CDR3: TGTGCCAGCAGTTCCCCGGGCAGGGGGGTCAACGGGGAGCTGTTTTTT. Its translation: CASSSPGRGVNGELFF.

The chain links TRBV3-1 (or the pseudogene TRBV3-2) to TRBJ2-1, with D possibly being TRBD1 (5 bases). This CDR3 spans 11 amino acids. Germline assignment: CDR1 LGHDT and CDR2 YNNKEL (reference sequence). In nucleotides, the CDR3 is TGTGCTTCAAGGGGTGGGAATGAGCAGTTCTTC. Protein: CASRGGNEQFF.

The V call is TRBV3-1 (or the pseudogene TRBV3-2), the J call TRBJ2-7; 12 bases are shared with TRBD2. Germline V gene lookup returns CDR1 LGHDT and CDR2 YNNKEL (reference sequence). The CDR3 is 17 residues long. V trimming: 4 bases; J trimming: 4 bases; junction bases outside the gene matches: 11. In nucleotides, the CDR3 is TGTGCCAGCAGCCCGCGGGAAATGGGACTAGCGGGTTACGAGCAGTACTTC. Amino acid sequence: CASSPREMGLAGYEQYF.

There are a few counts of this clone. The chain recombines TRBV11-2 with TRBJ2-7, with 7 nucleotides matching TRBD1. The V gene's germline CDR1 is SGHAT and CDR2 FQNNGV. The length of the CDR3 is 14 residues. The V and J ends lost 4 bases and 1 base, in that order; junction bases with no gene match: 4. The CDR3 here is CASSSWTGSYEQYF. CDR3 DNA: TGTGCCAGCAGCTCGTGGACAGGATCCTACGAGCAGTACTTC.

The rearrangement uses TRBV2 and TRBJ2-1; 8 nucleotides align to TRBD2. Germline V gene data show CDR1 as SNHLY and CDR2 as FYNNEI. Losses at the gene ends were 7 bases for V and 9 bases for J; bases not matched to a gene: 17. CDR3 size: 16 residues. CDR3: CASNHLGGGPLSEQFF. In DNA, the CDR3 is TGTGCCAGCAACCATCTAGGCGGGGGGCCCCTTAGTGAGCAGTTCTTC.

The CDR3 is CASSLRTKGRSPLHF. The CDR3 DNA follows: TGTGCCAGCAGCCTTAGGACCAAGGGGCGTTCACCCCTCCACTTT. The V call is TRBV5-8, the J call TRBJ1-6; D might be TRBD1 (5 bases). The CDR3 spans 15 residues. CDR1 is SGHTS, CDR2 YDEGEE, per germline. The ends were cut back, 4 bases at V and 9 bases at J, with 17 bases in the middle.

The CDR3 sequence: CASSFYGQGLAYF. The CDR3 DNA sequence: TGTGCCAGCAGCTTTTATGGACAGGGGTTAGCATATTTT. The rearrangement uses TRBV7-2 and TRBJ1-3, with TRBD1 identical over 9 bases. The CDR3 totals 13 residues. From germline, CDR1 is SGHTA and CDR2 FQGNSA. With 3 bases clipped from V and 15 bases from J, the junction kept 9 bases outside the gene matches.

In this sample, this clone turned up a few times. The junction differs from germline at one of its ends, possibly a read error. The V call is TRBV12-3 or TRBV12-4, the J call TRBJ1-2; weak D call: TRBD1 (6 bases). This CDR3 comprises 11 residues. The CDR3 region has the DNA TGTGCCAGCAGTTTAAAACAGGGCCCAATCTTC. Its translation is CASSLKQGPIF.

This sequence joins TRBV5-4 and TRBJ2-7; unclear D gene. There are 17 residues in the CDR3. V lost 4 bases, J lost 0 bases, and 20 bases lay in between. Germline values: CDR1 SGHNT, CDR2 YYREEE (reference sequence). The CDR3 DNA sequence: TGTGCCAGCAGCGATACAGAAAAAGAGTACTCCTCCTACGAGCAGTACTTC. Translated, it gives CASSDTEKEYSSYEQYF.

J is TRBJ1-1 and V is TRBV6-2 or TRBV6-3; 7 positions match TRBD1. With 2 bases clipped from V and 0 bases from J, the junction kept 9 bases outside the gene matches. Germline V gives CDR1 MNHEY, CDR2 SVGEGT. The CDR3 length is 17 residues. The CDR3 spells CASSYKGQQALNTEAFF. The CDR3 DNA follows: TGTGCCAGCAGTTACAAGGGACAGCAAGCTTTGAACACTGAAGCTTTCTTT.

The rearrangement joins TRBV29-1 to TRBJ1-1; 8 nucleotides agree with TRBD1. CDR1 SQVTM and CDR2 ANQGSEA come from the germline V gene. After removal of 6 bases from V and 6 bases from J, the junction contained 6 bases not matched to a gene. This CDR3 has 12 residues. CDR3: CSVHRGMAEAFF. CDR3 bases: TGCAGCGTGCACAGGGGGATGGCTGAAGCTTTCTTT.

V gene TRBV10-3 combines with J gene TRBJ1-6; TRBD1 aligns across 7 bases. The CDR3 loop spans 12 amino acids. Unmatched junction bases numbered 4, after V lost 8 bases and J lost 9 bases. Germline lookup yields CDR1 ENHRY and CDR2 SYGVKD. The CDR3 reads CAIGQGGSPLHF. In nucleotides, the CDR3 is TGTGCCATCGGGCAGGGGGGTTCACCCCTCCACTTT.

V gene TRBV30 combines with J gene TRBJ1-1; no clear D. CDR3 length equals 11 residues. The V and J ends lost 2 bases and 2 bases respectively, with 3 bases between them. From germline, CDR1 is GTSNPN and CDR2 SVGIG (reference sequence). In nucleotides, the CDR3 is TGTGCCTGGAGTATAAACACTGAAGCTTTCTTT. It codes for CAWSINTEAFF. Combining the CDR3 with reference TRBV30 and TRBJ1-1 gives the whole variable domain SQTIHQWPATLVQPVGSPLSLECTVEGTSNPNLYWYRQAAGRGLQLLFYSVGIGQISSEVPQNLSASRPQDRQFILSSKKLLLSDSGFYLCAWSINTEAFFGQGTRLTVV.